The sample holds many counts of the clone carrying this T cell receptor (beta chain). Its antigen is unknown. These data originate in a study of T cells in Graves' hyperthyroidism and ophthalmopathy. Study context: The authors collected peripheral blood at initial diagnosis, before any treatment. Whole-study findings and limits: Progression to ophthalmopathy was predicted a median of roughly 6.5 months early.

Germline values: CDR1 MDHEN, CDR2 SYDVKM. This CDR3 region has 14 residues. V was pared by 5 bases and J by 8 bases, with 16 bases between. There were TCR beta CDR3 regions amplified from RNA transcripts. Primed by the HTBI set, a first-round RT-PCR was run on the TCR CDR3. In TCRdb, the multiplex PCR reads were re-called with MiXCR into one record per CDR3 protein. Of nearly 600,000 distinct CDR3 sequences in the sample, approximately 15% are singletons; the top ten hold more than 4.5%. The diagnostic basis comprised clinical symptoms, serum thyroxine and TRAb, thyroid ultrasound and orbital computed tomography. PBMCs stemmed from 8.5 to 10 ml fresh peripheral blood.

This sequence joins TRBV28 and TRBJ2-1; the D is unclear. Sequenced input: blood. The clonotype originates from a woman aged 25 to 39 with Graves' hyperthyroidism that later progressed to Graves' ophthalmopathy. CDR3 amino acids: CASSAPPRAYEQFF. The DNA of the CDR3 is TGTGCCAGCAGTGCCCCCCCTCGCGCTTATGAGCAGTTCTTC.